The 5 T cell receptor beta chains in this list originate from one sample, sequenced in a study of blood T cell repertoires in COVID-19. The protocol was immunoSEQ multiplex PCR, while the TCRdb copy is restricted to in-frame clones and leaves out a portion. The sample includes 350,000 or so clones, around 90% seen only once; the top ten take under 5%. The specimen sequenced was peripheral blood. Source of these receptors: a woman in her sixties with COVID-19, enrolled during active disease.

The genes are TRBV28 and TRBJ1-1, with D perhaps matching TRBD1 (6 bases). Germline V gives CDR1 MDHEN, CDR2 SYDVKM. CDR3 length: 15 amino acids. The V end was cut by 2 bases, the J end by 7 bases, with 17 bases between. The DNA for the CDR3 is TGTGCCAGCAGTTTAAACCACAGGGCAAGGGGTGAAGCTTTCTTT. It translates to CASSLNHRARGEAFF.

A single count supports this clone. The chain couples TRBV2 to TRBJ1-5; perhaps TRBD1 as D (5 bases). The CDR3 has 14 residues. CDR1 is SNHLY, CDR2 FYNNEI, per germline. V was pared by 3 bases and J by 4 bases, with 10 bases between. The CDR3 DNA reads TGTGCCAGCAGTGAGAGACAGACTAATCAGCCCCAGCATTTT. It yields the protein CASSERQTNQPQHF.

The chain carries TRBV13 and TRBJ2-7; 12 bases fit TRBD1. The CDR3 extends over 15 amino acids. Unmatched junction bases numbered 3, after V lost 4 bases and J lost 2 bases. Germline V gene lookup returns CDR1 PRHDT and CDR2 FYEKMQ (reference sequence). The CDR3, as DNA: TGTGCCAGCAGCTCTGGGACAGGGGGCCCCTACGAGCAGTACTTC. Encoded protein: CASSSGTGGPYEQYF.

With respect to this clone: Given a much more abundant clone one base away, this may be a read error. The sample holds other DNA sequences that translate to the same CDR3. This rearrangement joins TRBV5-1 to TRBJ1-1; D may be TRBD1 (5 bases). The V gene's germline CDR1 is SGHRS and CDR2 YFSETQ. With 0 bases removed from V and 1 base from J, the gap between germline ends came to 10 bases. This CDR3 contains 15 residues. The DNA for the CDR3 is TGCGCCAGCAGCTTGGGGGCAGGGCGGAACACTGAAGCTTTCTTT. It encodes CASSLGAGRNTEAFF.

Only one count was recorded for this clone. The sample holds other DNA sequences that translate to the same CDR3. This chain uses TRBV7-9 with TRBJ2-7, with 9 bases aligning to TRBD1. The CDR3 is 14 amino acids. Germline V lookup: CDR1 SEHNR, CDR2 FQNEAQ (reference sequence). The ends lost 4 bases at V and 3 bases at J; junction bases unmatched: 4. The CDR3 here is CASSSGTGSYEQYF. CDR3 sequence (DNA): TGTGCCAGCAGCTCCGGGACAGGGAGCTACGAGCAGTACTTC. Drawing the rest from reference TRBV7-9 and TRBJ2-7, the complete variable domain is DTGVSQNPRHKITKRGQNVTFRCDPISEHNRLYWYRQTLGQGPEFLTYFQNEAQLEKSRLLSDRFSAERPKGSFSTLEIQRTEQGDSAMYLCASSSGTGSYEQYFGPGTRLTVT.